Listed here is a single T cell receptor beta chain. The antigen remains undetermined. This sample was taken from a study of cytomegalovirus exposure and HLA in healthy donors. Overall study: The 120 or so validation repertoires used the same platform as the approximately 620 first-cohort repertoires (as reported by a later analysis). Findings and caveats of the study: Subsequent analysis of the approximately 110 validation repertoires found a tendency for first-cohort TCR clusters to co-occur. In vitro confirmation showed three CMV-associated chains to be CMV antigen specific. Generally TCR sequences proved uncommon, though certain public TCRs appeared in numerous donors.

Germline V gene lookup returns CDR1 SNHLY and CDR2 FYNNEI. V lost 1 base and J lost 8, with 11 bases in between. The CDR3 covers 13 residues. TCRdb's copy holds only in-frame clones and misses some; the assay was immunoSEQ multiplex PCR. The table includes under 150,000 clones, 84% detected once. The chain links TRBV2 to TRBJ1-1; the D is unclear. The source of this sequence is a woman in her twenties or thirties in good health and CMV-seronegative. The sequenced material came from PBMCs. The CDR3 protein is CASSEVTYLEAFF. The CDR3 DNA reads TGTGCCAGCAGTGAAGTAACATACCTCGAAGCTTTCTTT.